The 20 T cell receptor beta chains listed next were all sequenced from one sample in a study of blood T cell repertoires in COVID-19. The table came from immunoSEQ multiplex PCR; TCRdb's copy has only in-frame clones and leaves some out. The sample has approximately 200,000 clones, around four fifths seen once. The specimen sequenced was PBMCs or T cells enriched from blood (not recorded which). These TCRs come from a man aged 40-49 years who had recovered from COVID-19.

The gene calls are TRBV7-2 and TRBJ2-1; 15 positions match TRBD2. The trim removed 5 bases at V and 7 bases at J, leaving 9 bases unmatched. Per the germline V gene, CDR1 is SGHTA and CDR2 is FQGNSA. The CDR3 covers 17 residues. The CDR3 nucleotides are TGTGCCAGCAGCCCAGCCCCGGGACTAGCGGGGGGAAATGAGCAGTTCTTC. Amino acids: CASSPAPGLAGGNEQFF.

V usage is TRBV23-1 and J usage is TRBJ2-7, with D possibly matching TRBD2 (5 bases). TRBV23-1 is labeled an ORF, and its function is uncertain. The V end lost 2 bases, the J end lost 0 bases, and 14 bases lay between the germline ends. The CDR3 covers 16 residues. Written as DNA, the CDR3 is TGCGCCAGCAGTCAAATACCACGGGGTTACTCCTACGAGCAGTACGTC. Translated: CASSQIPRGYSYEQYV.

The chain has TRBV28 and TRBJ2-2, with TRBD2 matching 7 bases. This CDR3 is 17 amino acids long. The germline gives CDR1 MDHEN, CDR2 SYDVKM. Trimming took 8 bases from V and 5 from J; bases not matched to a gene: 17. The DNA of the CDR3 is TGTGCCAGCGTATCCCCGTCGGGGCGGGAGAGGACCGGGGAGCTGTTTTTT. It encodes CASVSPSGRERTGELFF.

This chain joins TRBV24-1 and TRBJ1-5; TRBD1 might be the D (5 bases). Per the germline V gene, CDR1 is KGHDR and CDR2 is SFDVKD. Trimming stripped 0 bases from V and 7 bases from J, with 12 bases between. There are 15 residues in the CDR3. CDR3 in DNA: TGTGCCACCAGTGATTTGCAGGGAGGGGACCAGCCCCAGCATTTT. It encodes CATSDLQGGDQPQHF.

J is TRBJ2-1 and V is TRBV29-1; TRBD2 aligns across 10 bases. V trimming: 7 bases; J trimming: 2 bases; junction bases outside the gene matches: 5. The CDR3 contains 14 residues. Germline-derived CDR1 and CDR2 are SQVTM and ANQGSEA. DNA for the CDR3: TGCAGCGCCCAACTAGCGGGGCCCTACAATGAGCAGTTCTTC. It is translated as CSAQLAGPYNEQFF.

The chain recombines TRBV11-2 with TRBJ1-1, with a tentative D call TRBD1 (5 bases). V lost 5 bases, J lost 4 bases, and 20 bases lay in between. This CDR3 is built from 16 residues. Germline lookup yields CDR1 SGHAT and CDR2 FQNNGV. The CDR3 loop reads CASSGGGAGRTTEAFF. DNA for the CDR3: TGTGCCAGCAGCGGGGGAGGGGCGGGCAGAACCACTGAAGCTTTCTTT. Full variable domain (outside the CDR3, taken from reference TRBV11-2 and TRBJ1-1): EAGVAQSPRYKIIEKRQSVAFWCNPISGHATLYWYQQILGQGPKLLIQFQNNGVVDDSQLPKDRFSAERLKGVDSTLKIQPAKLEDSAVYLCASSGGGAGRTTEAFFGQGTRLTVV.

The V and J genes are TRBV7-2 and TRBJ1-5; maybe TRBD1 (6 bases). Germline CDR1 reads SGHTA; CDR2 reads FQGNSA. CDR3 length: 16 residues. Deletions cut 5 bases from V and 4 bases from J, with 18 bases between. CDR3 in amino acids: CASSPQRGGRNQPQHF. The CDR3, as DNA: TGTGCCAGCAGCCCTCAACGAGGGGGTCGAAATCAGCCCCAGCATTTT.

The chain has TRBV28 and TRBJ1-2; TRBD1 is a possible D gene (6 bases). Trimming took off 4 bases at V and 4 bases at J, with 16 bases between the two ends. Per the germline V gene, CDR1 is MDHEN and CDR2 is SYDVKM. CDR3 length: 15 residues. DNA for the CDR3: TGTGCCAGCAGTTCACCGGACAGCCGCTTCTATGGCTACACCTTC. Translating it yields CASSSPDSRFYGYTF.

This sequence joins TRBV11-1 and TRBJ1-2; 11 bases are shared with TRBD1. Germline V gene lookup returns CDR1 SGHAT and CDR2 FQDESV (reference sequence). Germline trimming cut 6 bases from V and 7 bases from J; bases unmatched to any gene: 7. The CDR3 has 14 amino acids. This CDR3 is CASSSDRGRVGYTF. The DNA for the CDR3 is TGTGCCAGCAGTTCGGACAGGGGGCGCGTTGGCTACACCTTC. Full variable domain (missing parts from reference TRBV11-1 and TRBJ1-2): EAEVAQSPRYKITEKSQAVAFWCDPISGHATLYWYRQILGQGPELLVQFQDESVVDDSQLPKDRFSAERLKGVDSTLKIQPAELGDSAMYLCASSSDRGRVGYTFGSGTRLTVV.

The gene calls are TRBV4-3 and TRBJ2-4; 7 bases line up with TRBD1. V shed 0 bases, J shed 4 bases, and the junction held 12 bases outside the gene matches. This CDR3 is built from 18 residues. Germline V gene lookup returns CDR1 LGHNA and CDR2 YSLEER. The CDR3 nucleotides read TGCGCCAGCAGCCAAGACGGTTACAGGGGTGAGTTGAAAAACATTCAGTACTTC. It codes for CASSQDGYRGELKNIQYF.

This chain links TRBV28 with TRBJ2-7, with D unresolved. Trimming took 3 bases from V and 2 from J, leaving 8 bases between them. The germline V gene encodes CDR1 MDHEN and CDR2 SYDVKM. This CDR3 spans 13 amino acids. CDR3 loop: CASSLIGAYEQYF. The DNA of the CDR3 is TGTGCCAGCAGTTTGATCGGTGCCTACGAGCAGTACTTC. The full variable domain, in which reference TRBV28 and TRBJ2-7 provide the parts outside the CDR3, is DVKVTQSSRYLVKRTGEKVFLECVQDMDHENMFWYRQDPGLGLRLIYFSYDVKMKEKGDIPEGYSVSREKKERFSLILESASTNQTSMYLCASSLIGAYEQYFGPGTRLTVT.

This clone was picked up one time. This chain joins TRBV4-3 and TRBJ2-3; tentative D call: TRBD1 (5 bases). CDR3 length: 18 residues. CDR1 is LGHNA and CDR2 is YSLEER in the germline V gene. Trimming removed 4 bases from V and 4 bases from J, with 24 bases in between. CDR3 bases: TGCGCCAGCAGCCTAAATCTCCCCCGGTCCGAAGGGGCAGATACGCAGTATTTT. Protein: CASSLNLPRSEGADTQYF.

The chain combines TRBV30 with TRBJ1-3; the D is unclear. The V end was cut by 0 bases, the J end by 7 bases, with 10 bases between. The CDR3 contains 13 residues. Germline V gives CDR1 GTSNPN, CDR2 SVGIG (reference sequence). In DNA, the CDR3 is TGTGCCTGGAGTGTAAACGGGAGGAACACCATATATTTT. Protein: CAWSVNGRNTIYF.

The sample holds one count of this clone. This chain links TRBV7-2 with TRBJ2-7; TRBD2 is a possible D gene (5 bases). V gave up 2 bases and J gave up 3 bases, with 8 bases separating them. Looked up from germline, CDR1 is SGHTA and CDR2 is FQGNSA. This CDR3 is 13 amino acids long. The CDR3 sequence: CASSLLGVYEQYV. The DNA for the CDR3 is TGTGCCAGCAGCTTACTGGGAGTCTACGAGCAGTACGTC.

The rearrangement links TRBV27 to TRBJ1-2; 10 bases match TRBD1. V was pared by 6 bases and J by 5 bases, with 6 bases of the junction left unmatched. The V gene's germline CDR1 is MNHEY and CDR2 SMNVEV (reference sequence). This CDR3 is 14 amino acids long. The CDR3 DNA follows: TGTGCCAGCAGGGGGGACAGGGGATTATATGGCTACACCTTC. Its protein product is CASRGDRGLYGYTF.

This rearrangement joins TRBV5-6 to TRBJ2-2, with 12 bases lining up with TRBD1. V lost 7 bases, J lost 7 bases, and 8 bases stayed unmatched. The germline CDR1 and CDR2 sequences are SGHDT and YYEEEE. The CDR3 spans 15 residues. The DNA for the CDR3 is TGTGCCAGCGGAAGGGGACAGGGGGCAGTCGGGGAGCTGTTTTTT. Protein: CASGRGQGAVGELFF.

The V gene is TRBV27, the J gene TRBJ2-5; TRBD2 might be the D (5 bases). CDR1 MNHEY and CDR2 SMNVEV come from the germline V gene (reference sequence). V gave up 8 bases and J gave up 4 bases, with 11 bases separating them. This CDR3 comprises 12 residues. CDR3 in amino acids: CASGITRETQYF. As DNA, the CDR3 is TGTGCCAGCGGGATTACTAGAGAGACCCAGTACTTC.

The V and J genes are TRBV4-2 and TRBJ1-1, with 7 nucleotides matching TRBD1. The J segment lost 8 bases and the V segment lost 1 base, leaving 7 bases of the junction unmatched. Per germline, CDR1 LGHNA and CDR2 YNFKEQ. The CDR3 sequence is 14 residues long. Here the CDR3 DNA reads TGTGCCAGCAGCCAAGCCGGAGGGGACAGAGAAGCTTTCTTT. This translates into CASSQAGGDREAFF.

In DNA, the CDR3 is TGCAGCGTCCCGGGGCCGGGACAAGGCACAGATACGCAGTATTTT. Translating it yields CSVPGPGQGTDTQYF. The gene calls are TRBV29-1 and TRBJ2-3, with TRBD1 as a possible D gene (6 bases). CDR1 and CDR2 (germline): SQVTM, ANQGSEA. Trimming left V 6 bases short and J 1 base short, with 17 bases between. CDR3 length: 15 amino acids.

DNA of the CDR3: TGTGCCAGCGGTCGGACTAGCGGGAGTTCCTACGAGCAGTACTTC. Translation: CASGRTSGSSYEQYF. The chain is built from TRBV5-4 and TRBJ2-7, with 13 bases matching TRBD2. Germline V gene data show CDR1 as SGHNT and CDR2 as YYREEE (reference sequence). This CDR3 is 15 amino acids long. J gave up 1 base and V 7 bases, and 5 bases lay outside the gene matches. Filled out from reference TRBV5-4 and TRBJ2-7, the complete variable domain reads ETGVTQSPTHLIKTRGQQVTLRCSSQSGHNTVSWYQQALGQGPQFIFQYYREEENGRGNFPPRFSGLQFPNYSSELNVNALELDDSALYLCASGRTSGSSYEQYFGPGTRLTVT.